Below are 11 T cell receptor beta chains sequenced from a single sample in a study of blood T cell repertoires in COVID-19. The table came from immunoSEQ multiplex PCR; TCRdb's copy has only in-frame clones and leaves some out. The sample lists under 75,000 clones, around 80% seen once, with about 7.1% in the top ten. Material for sequencing was peripheral blood. Receptors were obtained from a man in his fifties or sixties with acute or convalescent COVID-19.

The chain links TRBV11-2 to TRBJ1-2; TRBD1 agrees at 8 bases. CDR1 and CDR2 (germline): SGHAT, FQNNGV. Unmatched junction bases numbered 0, after V lost 1 base and J lost 5 bases. The CDR3 has 13 amino acids. The CDR3 DNA is TGTGCCAGCAGCTTAGGGACAGGGTATGGCTACACCTTC. Translated: CASSLGTGYGYTF.

This clone was found once. The genes are TRBV4-2 and TRBJ2-5, with D perhaps TRBD1 (6 bases). Germline loops: CDR1 LGHNA, CDR2 YNFKEQ. The CDR3 length is 14 residues. Trimming removed 0 bases from V and 5 bases from J, with 10 bases in between. The DNA for the CDR3 is TGTGCCAGCAGCCAAGAACCAGGGGTGGAGACCCAGTACTTC. As protein: CASSQEPGVETQYF.

The chain uses TRBV6-5 and TRBJ2-7, with 10 bases aligning to TRBD1. The CDR3 has 15 residues. The V gene end was trimmed by 1 base and the J gene end by 4 bases; junction bases not matched to a gene: 4. From germline, CDR1 is MNHEY and CDR2 SVGAGI. CDR3 sequence reads: CASSYFPGQGYEQYF. The CDR3 DNA sequence: TGTGCCAGCAGTTACTTCCCGGGACAGGGGTACGAGCAGTACTTC.

The V call is TRBV19, the J call TRBJ2-5; TRBD1 is a possible D gene (6 bases). The CDR3 covers 14 residues. The germline gives CDR1 LNHDA, CDR2 SQIVND (reference sequence). Trimming shortened V by 5 bases and J by 5 bases, and 15 bases separated the two germline ends. Here the CDR3 DNA reads TGTGCCAGTAGTGCAGACAGGATTCAGGAGACCCAGTACTTC. This translates into CASSADRIQETQYF.

A single count supports this clone. J is TRBJ2-7 and V is TRBV7-2, with D possibly being TRBD2 (5 bases). The CDR3 is made up of 14 amino acids. The germline V gene encodes CDR1 SGHTA and CDR2 FQGNSA. The germline V and J ends were trimmed by 5 bases and 5 bases, with 16 bases remaining between them. The CDR3 sequence: CASSRGTLANEQYF. CDR3 DNA: TGTGCCAGCAGCCGGGGAACTCTGGCGAACGAGCAGTACTTC.

This clone was recorded only once. This chain connects TRBV7-9 to TRBJ2-3, with D maybe TRBD2 (5 bases). V was trimmed by 4 bases and J by 0 bases, leaving 11 bases between them. This CDR3 spans 15 amino acids. CDR1 and CDR2 (germline): SEHNR, FQNEAQ (reference sequence). CDR3 loop: CASSSGESSTDTQYF. DNA for the CDR3: TGTGCCAGCAGCTCTGGGGAGTCTAGCACAGATACGCAGTATTTT.

The gene calls are TRBV14 and TRBJ2-3, with 10 bases aligning to TRBD2. V lost 3 bases to trimming and J lost 6 bases; unmatched junction nucleotides: 3. The CDR3 is 14 residues long. Germline lookup yields CDR1 SGHDN and CDR2 FVKESK. The DNA of the CDR3 is TGTGCCAGCAGCCATGGACTAGCGGTGGATACGCAGTATTTT. Translating it yields CASSHGLAVDTQYF.

This chain connects TRBV10-2 to TRBJ1-5, with D perhaps matching TRBD1 (6 bases). CDR1 is WSHSY, CDR2 SAAADI, per germline. V was shortened by 2 bases and J by 0 bases, with 11 bases between the two germline ends. There are 16 residues in the CDR3. The CDR3 nucleotides are TGCGCCAGCAGTGAGATTACAGGGCTTAGCAATCAGCCCCAGCATTTT. Translation gives CASSEITGLSNQPQHF.

J is TRBJ2-3 and V is TRBV27; possibly TRBD1 for D (6 bases). With 2 bases removed from V and 6 bases from J, the gap between germline ends came to 12 bases. CDR3 length: 14 residues. CDR1 and CDR2 (germline): MNHEY, SMNVEV (reference sequence). The DNA for the CDR3 is TGTGCCAGCAGTTTAACCCAGAGGGGGGATACGCAGTATTTT. Translating gives CASSLTQRGDTQYF.

This chain joins TRBV2 and TRBJ2-7, with a tentative D call TRBD2 (6 bases). This CDR3 spans 14 amino acids. Trimming left V 7 bases short and J 4 bases short, with 17 bases between. Germline CDR1 is SNHLY and CDR2 is FYNNEI. CDR3 nucleotide sequence: TGTGCCAGCACCGACGCGGGGTTTAGGTACGAGCAGTACTTC. Amino acid sequence: CASTDAGFRYEQYF.

This clone was observed a single time. The chain couples TRBV6-6 to TRBJ1-6, with TRBD1 matching over 8 bases. After removal of 4 bases from V and 9 bases from J, the junction contained 5 bases not matched to a gene. Germline V gene sequence: CDR1 MNHNY, CDR2 SVGAGI (reference sequence). The CDR3 covers 14 residues. The CDR3 nucleotides read TGTGCCAGCAGTTCTAGTGGACAGGGTTCACCCCTCCACTTT. It translates to CASSSSGQGSPLHF.